Below, 18 T cell receptor beta chains from the same sample are listed, as sequenced in a study of CD8+ T cells in alopecia areata. Treatment in this sample: oral pan-JAK inhibitor, 5-10 mg twice daily. Reverse transcription of extracted RNA yielded cDNA, which provided the sequencing template. The data were produced by immunoSEQ multiplex PCR, yet TCRdb's version contains in-frame clones alone and is incomplete. Altogether a few hundred thousand clones are present, approximately 72% being singletons, with the ten largest covering more than 1%. Sequencing used CD4+ T cells sorted from blood, obtained at week 44, from a patient treated with tofacitinib. The receptors come from a human donor with alopecia areata.

V usage is TRBV10-3 and J usage is TRBJ1-5; a possible D gene is TRBD1 (6 bases). The CDR3 is 12 amino acids. Per germline, CDR1 ENHRY and CDR2 SYGVKD. Trimming cost V 8 bases and J 5 bases, with 10 bases left between them. CDR3 loop: CAISGGDQPQHF. CDR3 nucleotides: TGTGCCATCTCGGGGGGCGATCAGCCCCAGCATTTT.

This clone was detected only a few times. The chain employs TRBV29-1 and TRBJ1-2; D is possibly TRBD1 (5 bases). Germline V gene data show CDR1 as SQVTM and CDR2 as ANQGSEA. V was trimmed by 8 bases and J by 3 bases, leaving 16 bases between them. The length of the CDR3 is 13 residues. This chain's CDR3 is CSLGGTRDYGYTF. CDR3 DNA sequence: TGCAGCCTTGGAGGGACGAGGGACTATGGCTACACCTTC.

This chain uses TRBV6-5 with TRBJ2-1; D gene ambiguous. This CDR3 spans 15 amino acids. Germline V gene sequence: CDR1 MNHEY, CDR2 SVGAGI. Trimming removed 6 bases at V and 0 bases at J, with 12 bases between. CDR3 nucleotide sequence: TGTGCCAGCAGCCTTAGTGGCGTCTCCTACAATGAGCAGTTCTTC. Its translation: CASSLSGVSYNEQFF.

This clone was seen a single time. The chain recombines TRBV19 with TRBJ1-1; D is undetermined. V dropped 3 bases and J dropped 8 bases, with 16 bases sitting between them. Germline assignment: CDR1 LNHDA and CDR2 SQIVND (reference sequence). The CDR3 spans 14 residues. The CDR3: CASSMMEVGREAFF. The DNA of the CDR3 is TGTGCCAGTAGTATGATGGAAGTCGGCAGGGAAGCTTTCTTT.

The genes are TRBV10-3 and TRBJ2-5; no clear D. Germline values: CDR1 ENHRY, CDR2 SYGVKD. The CDR3 loop spans 15 amino acids. V lost 1 base to trimming and J lost 2 bases, with 11 bases between them. The CDR3 sequence: CAISEWPRRQETQYF. The CDR3 region has the DNA TGTGCCATCAGTGAGTGGCCCCGACGGCAAGAGACCCAGTACTTC.

The V gene is TRBV11-2, the J gene TRBJ2-5, with D maybe TRBD2 (6 bases). With 1 base removed from V and 5 bases from J, the gap between germline ends came to 14 bases. This CDR3 comprises 15 residues. Germline assignment: CDR1 SGHAT and CDR2 FQNNGV. CDR3 sequence (DNA): TGTGCCAGCAGCTTAGGGTCAGGGACTTGGGAGACCCAGTACTTC. This encodes CASSLGSGTWETQYF.

The CDR3, as DNA: TGTGCCAGCAGCTTTCAGCGGGGGAACGCCTACGAGCAGTACTTC. Its protein product is CASSFQRGNAYEQYF. V gene TRBV7-2 combines with J gene TRBJ2-7, with 8 bases aligning to TRBD2. The CDR3 length is 15 residues. The trim removed 3 bases at V and 2 bases at J, leaving 6 bases unmatched. Looked up from germline, CDR1 is SGHTA and CDR2 is FQGNSA.

The rearrangement uses TRBV29-1 and TRBJ2-1; D remains unclear. The CDR3 totals 15 residues. CDR1 is SQVTM, CDR2 ANQGSEA, per germline. V lost 5 bases, J lost 0 bases, and 14 bases lay in between. CDR3 coding DNA: TGCAGCGTTATAGTACCATCCGGCTCCTACAATGAGCAGTTCTTC. This encodes CSVIVPSGSYNEQFF.

The J gene is TRBJ2-3, the V gene TRBV2, with D perhaps TRBD2 (5 bases). Per germline, CDR1 SNHLY and CDR2 FYNNEI. CDR3 length equals 13 residues. V lost 7 bases to trimming and J lost 3 bases, with 11 bases between them. The CDR3 DNA sequence: TGTGCCAGCAACCGGGAAGGAACAGATACGCAGTATTTT. As protein: CASNREGTDTQYF.

The V call is TRBV5-1, the J call TRBJ1-1, with D tentatively TRBD1 (6 bases). V was shortened by 3 bases and J by 7 bases, with 19 bases between the two germline ends. Germline lookup yields CDR1 SGHRS and CDR2 YFSETQ. The CDR3 spans 15 residues. The CDR3 here is CASSSGAAGRNEAFF. In nucleotides, the CDR3 is TGCGCCAGCAGCTCAGGGGCGGCAGGGCGGAATGAAGCTTTCTTT. The entire variable domain, with the rest obtained from reference TRBV5-1 and TRBJ1-1, is as follows: KAGVTQTPRYLIKTRGQQVTLSCSPISGHRSVSWYQQTPGQGLQFLFEYFSETQRNKGNFPGRFSGRQFSNSRSEMNVSTLELGDSALYLCASSSGAAGRNEAFFGQGTRLTVV.

The chain carries TRBV29-1 and TRBJ1-6; weak D call: TRBD1 (5 bases). The CDR3 is 13 residues long. Germline lookup yields CDR1 SQVTM and CDR2 ANQGSEA. V lost 3 bases to trimming and J lost 8 bases, with 11 bases between them. CDR3 sequence (DNA): TGCAGCGTTGATCGGGGGTTTGATTCACCCCTCCACTTT. Its protein product is CSVDRGFDSPLHF.

This chain connects TRBV7-2 to TRBJ2-3; D is unresolved. V lost 8 bases and J lost 0, with 12 bases in between. Germline V gene lookup returns CDR1 SGHTA and CDR2 FQGNSA. The CDR3 loop spans 14 amino acids. This CDR3 reads CASQTYLSTDTQYF. The CDR3 bases are TGTGCCAGCCAAACTTACCTTAGCACAGATACGCAGTATTTT.

The J gene is TRBJ2-7, the V gene TRBV7-9; no clear D. Per germline, CDR1 SEHNR and CDR2 FQNEAQ (reference sequence). V was trimmed by 6 bases and J by 6 bases, leaving 12 bases between them. There are 12 residues in the CDR3. CDR3 region: CASSSASPEQYF. DNA for the CDR3: TGTGCCAGCAGTTCCGCCTCACCCGAGCAGTACTTC.

This clone was counted a few times. The CDR3 nucleotides are TGTGCCAGCAGCTTATATTCCAGGGGGAACTACGAGCAGTACTTC. Translation: CASSLYSRGNYEQYF. The V gene is TRBV11-2, the J gene TRBJ2-7; 7 nucleotides match TRBD1. Trimming removed 2 bases from V and 3 bases from J; junction bases left unmatched: 7. This CDR3 comprises 15 residues. CDR1 is SGHAT, CDR2 FQNNGV, per germline.

The chain is built from TRBV30 and TRBJ2-2; TRBD1 agrees at 7 bases. With 4 bases clipped from V and 5 bases from J, the junction kept 4 bases outside the gene matches. Germline V lookup: CDR1 GTSNPN, CDR2 SVGIG (reference sequence). The CDR3 is 13 amino acids. CDR3: CAWTGQLTGELFF. The CDR3 DNA is TGTGCCTGGACGGGACAGTTGACCGGGGAGCTGTTTTTT.

The chain carries TRBV4-3 and TRBJ1-2, with a weak D call TRBD1 (6 bases). This CDR3 has 13 amino acids. CDR1 and CDR2 from the germline V gene are LGHNA and YSLEER. V shed 2 bases and J shed 6 bases, with 10 bases lying between them. The CDR3 nucleotides read TGCGCCAGCAGCCAACGGACAGAAGATGGCTACACCTTC. It yields the protein CASSQRTEDGYTF.

The CDR3 region is CASIPRQPFYSGDGYTF. The CDR3 DNA reads as TGTGCCAGTATCCCGCGGCAGCCTTTTTACTCCGGTGATGGCTACACCTTC. This chain links TRBV19 with TRBJ1-2; D unresolved. Germline-derived CDR1 and CDR2 are LNHDA and SQIVND (reference sequence). Trimming removed 7 bases at V and 6 bases at J, with 27 bases between. The CDR3 extends over 17 amino acids. The full variable domain, completed using reference TRBV19 and TRBJ1-2, is DGGITQSPKYLFRKEGQNVTLSCEQNLNHDAMYWYRQDPGQGLRLIYYSQIVNDFQKGDIAEGYSVSREKKESFPLTVTSAQKNPTAFYLCASIPRQPFYSGDGYTFGSGTRLTVV.

In regard to this clone: Other DNA variants within this sample encode the same CDR3. This chain uses TRBV18 with TRBJ2-5; 9 nucleotides agree with TRBD2. Germline loops: CDR1 KGHSH, CDR2 LQKENI. The CDR3 sequence is 17 residues long. The V segment lost 1 base and the J segment 2 bases; nucleotides outside the gene matches: 8. The CDR3 bases are TGTGCCAGCTCACCACGGCTATTAGCGGGGGTTCAAGAGACCCAGTACTTC. This gives the protein CASSPRLLAGVQETQYF.